This TCR beta chain was sequenced for a study of CXCR3-negative and CXCR3-positive naive CD8 T cells. The study's findings and limits: TRB CDR3 hydrophobicity was greater in CXCR3-positive naive cells than in CXCR3-negative naive cells.

Details on this clonotype: The antigen is not known.

The CDR3 extends over 18 amino acids. The method, 5' RACE with UMI labels, was used to prepare the TRB cDNA libraries. TCRdb re-called the 5' RACE reads and gives one entry per CDR3 protein, without DNA. The sample table sets out about 150,000 distinct CDR3 sequences. This receptor was identified in a human donor in good health. Some clones in this sample may be carry-over from other donors' samples. The chain recombines TRBV12-3 or TRBV12-4 with TRBJ2-1; TCRdb selects TRBD2, and the lack of DNA leaves this call unchecked. Sequencing was done on a sample of naive CXCR3+ CD8+ T cells from blood. Regarding subset: CD45RO-CCR7+CD27+CD95- naive CD8+ T cells expressing CXCR3 (TNR3+). CDR3 residues: CASSLVQLEGGAYNEQFF.